The rows below give T cell receptor beta chains drawn from one sample of a study of regulatory T cells in long-lasting Graves disease. From the multiplex PCR reads, TCRdb called clonotypes with MiXCR, one entry per CDR3 protein. The sample includes under 400,000 distinct CDR3 sequences, roughly 17% of them seen just once. The same data also contributed to another study, on T cells in Graves' hyperthyroidism and ophthalmopathy.

The starting material was peripheral blood mononuclear cells (PBMCs), obtained at new diagnosis, from a patient treated with antithyroid drugs. These receptors all come from a man in his forties with Graves disease. The CDR3 runs from the conserved cysteine through the conserved F or W. A D gene is named only where the DNA matches it firmly. Size is omitted from some rows. Given values are once, few, many or a class for expanded clones.

TRBJ2-5 | many | NA | TRBV27 | CASSQNDRSPTGETQYF | TGTGCCAGCAGTCAGAACGACAGGTCGCCTACCGGAGAGACCCAGTACTTC
TRBJ2-3 | few | NA | TRBV2 | CASSDFSTDTQYF | TGTGCCAGCAGTGATTTTAGCACAGATACGCAGTATTTT
TRBJ2-2 | few | TRBD1 | TRBV6-1 | CATSTGGNTGEPFF | TGTGCCACCAGTACAGGGGGTAACACCGGGGAGCCGTTTTTT
TRBJ1-4 | once | NA | TRBV30 | CAWSASAEKLFF | TGTGCCTGGAGTGCCTCGGCCGAAAAACTGTTTTTT
TRBJ2-3 | many | TRBD2 | TRBV15 | CATSGLAGGGTDTQYF | TGTGCCACCAGCGGACTAGCGGGGGGTGGCACAGATACGCAGTATTTT
TRBJ2-7 | few | TRBD2 | TRBV4-3 | CASSQDPSGIYEQYF | TGCGCCAGCAGCCAAGACCCTAGCGGTATCTACGAGCAGTACTTC
TRBJ1-1 | many | TRBD1 | TRBV5-5 | CASSVRTGFGTEAFF | TGTGCCAGCAGCGTTCGGACAGGGTTCGGGACTGAAGCTTTCTTT
TRBJ1-2 | many | NA | TRBV20-1 | CSARVLDGYTF | TGCAGTGCTAGAGTCCTGGATGGCTACACCTTC
TRBJ2-1 | many | NA | TRBV5-1 | CASSLDRSSSYNEQFF | TGCGCCAGCAGCTTGGACCGGAGCAGCTCCTACAATGAGCAGTTCTTC
TRBJ2-7 | many | NA | TRBV6-1 | CASTKGAGGLYEQYF | TGTGCCAGCACCAAGGGGGCGGGGGGACTCTACGAGCAGTACTTC
TRBJ2-5 | NA | TRBD2 | TRBV28 | CASRPGEGQETQYF | TGTGCCAGCCGGCCGGGGGAGGGACAAGAGACCCAGTACTTC
TRBJ1-2 | NA | NA | TRBV6-6 | CASSYSIPQVWANYGYTF | TGTGCCAGCAGTTACTCGATTCCCCAGGTTTGGGCTAACTATGGCTACACCTTC
TRBJ2-3 | NA | NA | TRBV2 | CAGNRVRSTDTQYF | TGTGCCGGAAACAGGGTAAGAAGCACAGATACGCAGTATTTT
TRBJ2-3 | NA | NA | TRBV29-1 | CSVSGDSTDTQYF | TGCAGCGTGTCAGGGGACAGCACAGATACGCAGTATTTT